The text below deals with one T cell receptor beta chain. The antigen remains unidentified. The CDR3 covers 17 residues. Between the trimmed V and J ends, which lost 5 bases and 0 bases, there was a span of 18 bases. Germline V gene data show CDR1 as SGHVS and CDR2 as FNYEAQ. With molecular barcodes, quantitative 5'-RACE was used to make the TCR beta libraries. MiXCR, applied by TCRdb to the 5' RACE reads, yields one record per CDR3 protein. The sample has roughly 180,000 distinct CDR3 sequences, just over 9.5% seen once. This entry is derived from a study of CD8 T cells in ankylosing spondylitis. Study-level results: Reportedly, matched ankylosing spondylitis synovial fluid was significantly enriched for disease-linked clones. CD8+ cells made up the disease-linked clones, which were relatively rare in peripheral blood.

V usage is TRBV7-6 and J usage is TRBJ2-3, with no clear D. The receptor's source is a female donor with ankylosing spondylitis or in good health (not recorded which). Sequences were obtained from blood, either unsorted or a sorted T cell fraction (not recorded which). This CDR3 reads CASSTTGWQMSTDTQYF. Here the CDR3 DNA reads TGTGCCAGCAGCACCACCGGTTGGCAGATGAGCACAGATACGCAGTATTTT.